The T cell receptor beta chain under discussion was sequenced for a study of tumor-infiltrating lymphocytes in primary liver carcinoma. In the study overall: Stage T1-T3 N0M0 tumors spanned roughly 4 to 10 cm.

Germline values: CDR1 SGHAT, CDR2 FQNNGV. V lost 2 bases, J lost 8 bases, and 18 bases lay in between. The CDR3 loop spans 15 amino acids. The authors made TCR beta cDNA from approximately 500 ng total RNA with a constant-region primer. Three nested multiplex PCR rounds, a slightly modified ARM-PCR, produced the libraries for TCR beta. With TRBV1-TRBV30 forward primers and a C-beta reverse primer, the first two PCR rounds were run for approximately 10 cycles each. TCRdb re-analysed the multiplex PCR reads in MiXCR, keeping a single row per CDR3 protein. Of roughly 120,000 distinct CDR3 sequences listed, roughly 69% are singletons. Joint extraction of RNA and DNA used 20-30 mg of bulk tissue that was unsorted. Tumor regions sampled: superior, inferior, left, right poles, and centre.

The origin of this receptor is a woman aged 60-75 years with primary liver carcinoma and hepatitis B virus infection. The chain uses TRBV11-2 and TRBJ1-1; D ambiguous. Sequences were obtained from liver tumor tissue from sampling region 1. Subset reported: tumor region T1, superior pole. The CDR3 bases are TGTGCCAGCAGCTTACACGGCATCAAGAACATCGAAGCTTTCTTT. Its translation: CASSLHGIKNIEAFF. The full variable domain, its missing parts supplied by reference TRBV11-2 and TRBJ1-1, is EAGVAQSPRYKIIEKRQSVAFWCNPISGHATLYWYQQILGQGPKLLIQFQNNGVVDDSQLPKDRFSAERLKGVDSTLKIQPAKLEDSAVYLCASSLHGIKNIEAFFGQGTRLTVV.